This is a list of T cell receptor beta chains from one sample in a study of T cells in localized non-small cell lung cancer. Sequencing was performed with immunoSEQ multiplex PCR; in TCRdb, only in-frame clones are kept and a portion is missing. The sample has hundreds of clones, 15% to 25% seen once; the top ten hold around 28%. Sequencing was performed on normal lung tissue next to the tumor, taken before any cancer treatment. These receptors were taken from a female donor of 60 years or more with stage I lung adenocarcinoma. Both conserved end residues are part of each CDR3. Fields, in order: D gene, clone size, V gene, CDR3 length, J gene, CDR3 DNA, CDR3 protein. A D gene is named only where the DNA matches it firmly. Rows may omit the clone size; those that give it use once, few, many or a size class.

D gene: TRBD1
clone size: few
V gene: TRBV29-1
CDR3 length: 15
J gene: TRBJ2-2
CDR3 DNA: TGCAGCGTTGGACAGGGGGCTGGGGACACCGGGGAGCTGTTTTTT
CDR3 protein: CSVGQGAGDTGELFF

D gene: TRBD1
clone size: medium-sized
V gene: TRBV11-3
CDR3 length: 14
J gene: TRBJ2-7
CDR3 DNA: TGTGCCAGCAGCCCTGAAGTGACAGGGACCGAGCAGTACTTC
CDR3 protein: CASSPEVTGTEQYF

D gene: NA
clone size: NA
V gene: TRBV19
CDR3 length: 16
J gene: TRBJ2-2
CDR3 DNA: TGTGCCAGTAGTATAGGTGGGATTCCGAACACCGGGGAGCTGTTTTTT
CDR3 protein: CASSIGGIPNTGELFF